A single sample gave rise to the 5 T cell receptor beta chains below, sequenced in a study of T cell responses to AZD1222 COVID-19 vaccine (dated by TCRdb to about 2021). Sample time point, as interpreted from the label and publication: baseline before first vaccination. The library was made by the immunoSEQ multiplex PCR assay. This immuneACCESS table, as held by TCRdb, lists in-frame sequences with V and J called but not all clones. Of the missing ones, under half trace to an unresolved V gene in checked studies; the others have no known cause. The sample table records 100,000 to 120,000 clones; more than 75% of these occur just once. Of the sample, 4% to 6% is held by the ten largest clones. Here the sequenced sample was peripheral blood, taken on day 0 of AZD1222 vaccination. The origin of the receptors is an adult in good health.

The chain is built from TRBV19 and TRBJ1-2, with 8 bases matching TRBD1. Germline values: CDR1 LNHDA, CDR2 SQIVND (reference sequence). V lost 4 bases to trimming and J lost 8 bases; unmatched junction nucleotides: 12. The CDR3 is 15 residues long. The CDR3 loop reads CASSTPPPGGRGYTF. In DNA form, the CDR3 reads TGTGCCAGTAGTACCCCGCCCCCAGGGGGCAGAGGCTACACCTTC.

The rearrangement links TRBV4-2 to TRBJ2-5; D possibly matches TRBD1 or TRBD2 (5 bases each). This CDR3 is built from 14 residues. V was pared by 1 base and J by 5 bases, with 11 bases between. CDR1 is LGHNA and CDR2 is YNFKEQ in the germline V gene. The CDR3 protein is CASSQALGTETQYF. The DNA for the CDR3 is TGTGCCAGCAGCCAAGCTCTGGGGACGGAGACCCAGTACTTC.

The J gene is TRBJ2-3, the V gene TRBV5-4; 7 bases align to TRBD2. Germline assignment: CDR1 SGHNT and CDR2 YYREEE (reference sequence). V dropped 4 bases and J dropped 5; count of bases not matched to a gene: 13. CDR3 size: 16 residues. This CDR3 reads CASSKAGTTGGDTQYF. The CDR3 coding sequence is TGTGCCAGCAGCAAGGCTGGGACTACCGGGGGAGATACGCAGTATTTT.

This clone appeared a single time. The gene calls are TRBV12-3 or TRBV12-4 and TRBJ1-1, with D possibly TRBD1 on 5 matching bases. The CDR3 extends over 13 amino acids. V was trimmed by 6 bases and J by 3 bases, leaving 11 bases between them. The CDR3 protein is CASRSGLYTEAFF. DNA for the CDR3: TGTGCCAGCAGGTCGGGACTTTACACTGAAGCTTTCTTT.

This sequence joins TRBV5-1 and TRBJ2-5, with TRBD2 matching 12 bases. CDR1 is SGHRS and CDR2 is YFSETQ in the germline V gene. The CDR3 loop spans 18 amino acids. V lost 0 bases, J lost 7 bases, and 13 bases stayed unmatched. The CDR3 DNA is TGCGCCAGCAGCTTGGAGTCTAGCGGGGGGGCTAATAGAGGGACCCAGTACTTC. Translated, it gives CASSLESSGGANRGTQYF.